These 27 T cell receptor beta chains were sequenced from one sample in a study of OX40 agonist ivuxolimab in advanced cancers. Clones were sequenced by immunoSEQ multiplex PCR, and TCRdb holds only the in-frame ones, with some missing. This repertoire shows some 71,000 clones, about nine tenths found once; its top ten account for 2.8%. Sequencing was performed on CD4+ or CD8+ T cells sorted from blood, taken in a trial of the OX40 agonist ivuxolimab. The receptors here all came from an adult with an advanced solid tumor such as melanoma, head and neck, liver or kidney cancer.

This clone was found once. V gene TRBV4-1 combines with J gene TRBJ1-2; D remains ambiguous. V was pared by 0 bases and J by 8 bases, with 4 bases between. Germline CDR1 and CDR2: MGHRA and YSYEKL. This CDR3 region has 11 residues. The CDR3 spells CASSQEEGYTF. The CDR3 region has the DNA TGCGCCAGCAGCCAAGAAGAGGGCTACACCTTC.

The rearrangement links TRBV9 to TRBJ2-3, with D uncertain. This CDR3 contains 12 residues. V lost 4 bases, J lost 3 bases, and 6 bases lay in between. The V gene's germline CDR1 is SGDLS and CDR2 YYNGEE. As DNA, the CDR3 is TGTGCCAGCAGCCCCTCGACAGATACGCAGTATTTT. Amino acids: CASSPSTDTQYF.

The CDR3 here is CASRENRDPYNEQFF. CDR3 bases: TGTGCCAGCAGGGAAAACAGGGACCCCTACAATGAGCAGTTCTTC. The chain employs TRBV2 and TRBJ2-1; D is possibly TRBD1 (6 bases). Germline V CDR1 and CDR2: SNHLY, FYNNEI. Trimming took off 6 bases at V and 2 bases at J, with 14 bases between the two ends. The CDR3 extends over 15 amino acids.

The rearrangement links TRBV5-8 to TRBJ2-1; D unclear. This CDR3 spans 13 amino acids. The ends were cut back, 0 bases at V and 7 bases at J, with 8 bases in the middle. Germline CDR1 SGHTS, CDR2 YDEGEE. CDR3 sequence (DNA): TGTGCCAGCAGCTTGGGGTCCCGGAATGAGCAGTTCTTC. This gives the protein CASSLGSRNEQFF.

This clone was counted only a few times. The V call is TRBV29-1, the J call TRBJ1-1; tentative D call: TRBD1 (6 bases). The germline V gene encodes CDR1 SQVTM and CDR2 ANQGSEA. CDR3 length equals 11 residues. The V end was cut by 4 bases, the J end by 8 bases, with 11 bases between. The CDR3 nucleotides read TGCAGCGTTGGGGGGCTAAGGGAAGCTTTCTTT. Protein: CSVGGLREAFF.

The chain uses TRBV7-2 and TRBJ1-3; D is unclear. Germline CDR1 is SGHTA and CDR2 is FQGNSA. The CDR3 sequence is 18 residues long. Trimming took off 2 bases at V and 4 bases at J, with 21 bases between the two ends. CDR3 sequence: CASSLSGREKGSGNTIYF. The CDR3 coding sequence is TGTGCCAGCAGCTTATCCGGACGTGAAAAAGGTTCGGGAAACACCATATATTTT.

The chain recombines TRBV4-1 with TRBJ1-3; 7 bases agree with TRBD1. CDR1 is MGHRA and CDR2 is YSYEKL in the germline V gene. V lost 4 bases, J lost 0 bases, and 9 bases stayed unmatched. This CDR3 contains 17 residues. The CDR3 loop reads CASSRQRQGRSGNTIYF. CDR3 bases: TGCGCCAGCAGCCGACAGAGACAGGGCCGCTCTGGAAACACCATATATTTT.

The chain recombines TRBV5-1 with TRBJ2-1; D not resolved. V was pared by 4 bases and J by 0 bases, with 14 bases between. Per germline, CDR1 SGHRS and CDR2 YFSETQ. This CDR3 region has 16 residues. The CDR3 DNA is TGCGCCAGCAGCCCTCGGACGAGCAGCTCCTACAATGAGCAGTTCTTC. This translates into CASSPRTSSSYNEQFF.

This chain uses TRBV2 with TRBJ1-6; D gene ambiguous. The CDR3 runs 18 residues. Germline V CDR1 and CDR2: SNHLY, FYNNEI. Trimming took off 5 bases at V and 8 bases at J, with 25 bases between the two ends. The CDR3 DNA reads as TGTGCCAGCAGTTATTGGTCACAGATCGGGAGGGTGGATTCACCCCTCCACTTT. Translated, it gives CASSYWSQIGRVDSPLHF.

CDR3 in amino acids: CASTLQGRQPQHF. The DNA for the CDR3 is TGTGCCAGCACCTTACAGGGGCGGCAGCCCCAGCATTTT. The chain combines TRBV28 with TRBJ1-5; TRBD1 aligns across 7 bases. CDR1 and CDR2 from the germline V gene are MDHEN and SYDVKM. This CDR3 comprises 13 residues. V lost 7 bases to trimming and J lost 7 bases; unmatched junction nucleotides: 7.

The chain uses TRBV15 and TRBJ1-1, with a tentative D call TRBD1 (5 bases). Germline CDR1 reads LNHNV; CDR2 reads YYDKDF (reference sequence). The CDR3 runs 13 residues. V gave up 3 bases and J gave up 8 bases, with 13 bases separating them. The CDR3 is CATSREWGSEAFF. CDR3 DNA sequence: TGTGCCACCAGCAGGGAATGGGGGAGCGAAGCTTTCTTT.

In regard to this clone: One end of the junction varies from germline; a read error may be responsible. The rearrangement uses TRBV2 and TRBJ2-5, with a tentative D call TRBD2 (6 bases). Germline loops: CDR1 SNHLY, CDR2 FYNNEI. The CDR3 length is 13 residues. The CDR3 reads CASSAWGVETQYF. CDR3 nucleotides: TGTGCCAGTAGTGCTTGGGGGGTTGAGACCCAGTACTTC.

The chain is built from TRBV18 and TRBJ2-1, with a possible D match to TRBD1 (6 bases). Germline CDR1 reads KGHSH; CDR2 reads LQKENI. Trimming shortened V by 5 bases and J by 4 bases, and 12 bases separated the two germline ends. The CDR3 runs 14 residues. Here the CDR3 reads CASSVQQGYNEQFF. The CDR3 DNA sequence: TGTGCCAGCTCAGTACAACAGGGTTACAATGAGCAGTTCTTC.

This chain connects TRBV2 to TRBJ1-4, with 10 bases lining up with TRBD1. The V and J ends lost 5 bases and 1 base, in that order; junction bases with no gene match: 13. The CDR3 contains 19 residues. CDR1 is SNHLY and CDR2 is FYNNEI in the germline V gene. The CDR3 is CASSSPGQGPRVTNEKLFF. The CDR3 region has the DNA TGTGCCAGCAGTTCTCCGGGACAGGGGCCGAGGGTAACTAATGAAAAACTGTTTTTT.

The chain combines TRBV10-1 with TRBJ2-7; 9 bases match TRBD1. From germline, CDR1 is WNHNN and CDR2 SYGVQD (reference sequence). With V trimmed by 0 bases and J by 6 bases, 3 bases remained unmatched. The CDR3 consists of 14 residues. This CDR3 is CASSESWTGAEQYF. The CDR3 DNA sequence: TGCGCCAGCAGTGAGTCCTGGACAGGGGCCGAGCAGTACTTC.

The chain carries TRBV2 and TRBJ1-1, with a possible D match to TRBD1 (5 bases). Trimming pared 3 bases from V and 4 bases from J, leaving 18 bases between. Germline V gives CDR1 SNHLY, CDR2 FYNNEI. The CDR3 totals 16 residues. The CDR3 is CASSDSAGYGRTEAFF. In DNA, the CDR3 is TGTGCCAGCAGTGATTCGGCAGGGTATGGTCGCACTGAAGCTTTCTTT.

On this clone: At one of its ends the junction is not consistent with the germline gene, which may arise from a read error. J is TRBJ2-7 and V is TRBV2; possibly TRBD2 for D (6 bases). Germline-derived CDR1 and CDR2 are SNHLY and FYNNEI. The CDR3 is 13 amino acids. The CDR3 DNA follows: TGTGCCAGCCGTGGGGGGTTCCTCTACGGGCAGTACTTC. This encodes CASRGGFLYGQYF.

CDR3 loop: CASSQEGADYGYTF. CDR3 DNA: TGTGCCAGCTCCCAAGAGGGGGCCGACTATGGCTACACCTTC. The rearrangement uses TRBV2 and TRBJ1-2, with 7 bases lining up with TRBD1. Germline V gene data show CDR1 as SNHLY and CDR2 as FYNNEI. CDR3 length: 14 amino acids. The J segment lost 3 bases and the V segment lost 8 bases, leaving 9 bases of the junction unmatched. Based on the CDR3 plus reference TRBV2 and TRBJ1-2, the full variable domain is EPEVTQTPSHQVTQMGQEVILRCVPISNHLYFYWYRQILGQKVEFLVSFYNNEISEKSEIFDDQFSVERPDGSNFTLKIRSTKLEDSAMYFCASSQEGADYGYTFGSGTRLTVV.

This clone occurred a few times. The chain combines TRBV28 with TRBJ2-2, with D possibly being TRBD2 (7 bases). The V end lost 6 bases, the J end lost 8 bases, and 25 bases lay between the germline ends. The CDR3 is made up of 17 amino acids. The V gene's germline CDR1 is MDHEN and CDR2 SYDVKM. The CDR3 region is CASSPIFLGGQMGELFF. CDR3 in DNA: TGTGCCAGCAGCCCCATTTTTTTGGGGGGGCAAATGGGGGAGCTGTTTTTT.

The chain employs TRBV5-4 and TRBJ1-2; D perhaps matches TRBD1 (6 bases). V was clipped by 2 bases and J by 4 bases, with 15 bases between them. The germline V gene has CDR1 SGHNT and CDR2 YYREEE (reference sequence). This CDR3 comprises 15 residues. The CDR3 nucleotides are TGTGCCAGCAGCTTCTACAGGGAACTCCCCTATGGCTACACCTTC. Amino acids: CASSFYRELPYGYTF. Full variable domain (remainder filled in from reference TRBV5-4 and TRBJ1-2): ETGVTQSPTHLIKTRGQQVTLRCSSQSGHNTVSWYQQALGQGPQFIFQYYREEENGRGNFPPRFSGLQFPNYSSELNVNALELDDSALYLCASSFYRELPYGYTFGSGTRLTVV.

The gene calls are TRBV19 and TRBJ2-5; D perhaps matches TRBD2 (5 bases). Gene TRBJ2-7 matches the end of the DNA better, so the J call may be wrong. Germline V gives CDR1 LNHDA, CDR2 SQIVND (reference sequence). The CDR3 consists of 13 residues. The CDR3 coding sequence is TGTGCCAGTAGTGCGACCCGGGGTTACGAGCAGTACTTC. Translated: CASSATRGYEQYF.

J is TRBJ2-4 and V is TRBV27; D is unresolved. Between the trimmed V and J ends, which lost 6 bases and 0 bases, there was a span of 6 bases. This CDR3 has 13 residues. The germline V gene has CDR1 MNHEY and CDR2 SMNVEV (reference sequence). The CDR3 reads CASRTLAKNIQYF. CDR3 coding DNA: TGTGCCAGCAGGACACTAGCCAAAAACATTCAGTACTTC.

V usage is TRBV7-2 and J usage is TRBJ2-3; D may be TRBD2 (6 bases). Trimming removed 0 bases from V and 3 bases from J, with 13 bases in between. CDR3 length equals 16 residues. Germline CDR1 is SGHTA and CDR2 is FQGNSA. In DNA, the CDR3 is TGTGCCAGCAGCTTAGCGGGGGGAACCGCTACAGATACGCAGTATTTT. Protein product: CASSLAGGTATDTQYF.

The chain is built from TRBV29-1 and TRBJ1-1; unclear D gene. Germline CDR1 reads SQVTM; CDR2 reads ANQGSEA. The ends were cut back, 7 bases at V and 1 base at J, with 13 bases in the middle. This CDR3 is built from 13 residues. The CDR3 sequence: CSARTEQNTEAFF. The CDR3 DNA sequence: TGCAGCGCAAGGACTGAACAGAACACTGAAGCTTTCTTT.

The chain joins TRBV4-1 to TRBJ1-4; 8 bases line up with TRBD1. The V and J ends lost 4 bases and 5 bases, in that order; junction bases with no gene match: 12. Germline V gene lookup returns CDR1 MGHRA and CDR2 YSYEKL. This CDR3 has 17 residues. CDR3 nucleotide sequence: TGCGCCAGCAGCCTTCTAACAGGGGGTGCGGCAAATGAAAAACTGTTTTTT. Amino acids: CASSLLTGGAANEKLFF.

J is TRBJ1-1 and V is TRBV15; 9 bases map to TRBD1. Germline V lookup: CDR1 LNHNV, CDR2 YYDKDF (reference sequence). The CDR3 spans 13 residues. V lost 9 bases, J lost 4 bases, and 6 bases stayed unmatched. The CDR3 bases are TGTGCCACGGGACAGGGTTTAGGCACTGAAGCTTTCTTT. It specifies CATGQGLGTEAFF.

This clone showed up just a few times. CDR3 sequence reads: CASSTGRGNQPQHF. The CDR3 nucleotides read TGTGCCAGCAGCACGGGACGGGGCAATCAGCCCCAGCATTTT. The rearrangement links TRBV5-6 to TRBJ1-5; TRBD1 is a possible D gene (5 bases). The CDR3 length is 14 residues. V lost 4 bases to trimming and J lost 2 bases, with 10 bases between them. The V gene's germline CDR1 is SGHDT and CDR2 YYEEEE.